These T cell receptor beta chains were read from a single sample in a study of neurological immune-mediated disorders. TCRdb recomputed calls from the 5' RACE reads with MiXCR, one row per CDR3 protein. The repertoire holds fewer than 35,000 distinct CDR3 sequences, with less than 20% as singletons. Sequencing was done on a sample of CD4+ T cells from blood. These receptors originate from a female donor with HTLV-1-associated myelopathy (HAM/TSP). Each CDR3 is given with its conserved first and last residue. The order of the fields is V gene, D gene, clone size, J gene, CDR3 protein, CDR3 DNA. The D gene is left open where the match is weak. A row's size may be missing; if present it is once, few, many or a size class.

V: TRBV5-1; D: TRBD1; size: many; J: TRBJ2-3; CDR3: CASSTNRGRIYTDTQYF; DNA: TGCGCCAGCAGCACCAACAGGGGGCGAATTTACACAGATACGCAGTATTTT
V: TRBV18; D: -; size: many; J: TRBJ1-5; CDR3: CASSPVRGQGNQPQHF; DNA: TGTGCCAGCTCACCGGTCCGGGGGCAGGGAAATCAGCCCCAGCATTTT
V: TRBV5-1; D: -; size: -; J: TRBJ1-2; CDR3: CASSLRQWSGYTF; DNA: TGCGCCAGCAGCTTGAGACAGTGGAGTGGCTACACCTTC
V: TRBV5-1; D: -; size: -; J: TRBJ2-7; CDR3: CASSLAGSVEQYF; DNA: TGTGCCAGCAGCTTGGCGGGGTCCGTTGAGCAGTACTTC
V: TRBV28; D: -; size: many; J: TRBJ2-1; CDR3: CASRKTPLEVDEQFF; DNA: TGTGCCAGCAGAAAAACCCCCCTTGAGGTGGATGAGCAGTTCTTC
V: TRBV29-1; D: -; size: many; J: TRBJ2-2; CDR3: CSVELGTGELFF; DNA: TGCAGCGTTGAACTGGGGACCGGGGAGCTGTTTTTT
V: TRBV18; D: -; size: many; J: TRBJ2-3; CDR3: CASSPGVVLTDTQYF; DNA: TGTGCCAGCTCACCCGGCGTGGTACTCACAGATACGCAGTATTTT
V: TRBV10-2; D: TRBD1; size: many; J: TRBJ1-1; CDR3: CASSVGTGGMNTEAFF; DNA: TGCGCCAGCAGTGTGGGCACAGGGGGTATGAACACTGAAGCTTTCTTT
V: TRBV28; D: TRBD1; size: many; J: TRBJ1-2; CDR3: CASSLPGQGAYGYTF; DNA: TGTGCCAGCAGCTTACCGGGACAGGGGGCCTATGGCTACACCTTC
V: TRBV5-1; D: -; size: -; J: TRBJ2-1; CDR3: CASSQLANEQFF; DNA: TGCGCCAGCAGCCAACTAGCTAATGAGCAGTTCTTC
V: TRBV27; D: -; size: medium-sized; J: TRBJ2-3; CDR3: CASRTSTDTQYF; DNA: TGTGCCAGCAGGACTAGCACAGATACGCAGTATTTT
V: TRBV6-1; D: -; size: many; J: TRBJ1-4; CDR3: CASNERTATNEKLFF; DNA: TGTGCCAGCAACGAACGGACCGCAACTAATGAAAAACTGTTTTTT
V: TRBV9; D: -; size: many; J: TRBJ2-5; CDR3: CASSNTPRARETQYF; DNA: TGTGCCAGCAGCAATACCCCGAGGGCGCGGGAGACCCAGTACTTC
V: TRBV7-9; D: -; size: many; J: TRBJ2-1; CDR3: CASSLLYQHEQFF; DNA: TGTGCCAGCAGCTTGTTGTATCAACATGAGCAGTTCTTC